The table lists the clone carrying this TCR beta chain with a few counts. Its specificity is unknown. The CDR3 covers 13 residues. V gave up 5 bases and J gave up 5 bases; unmatched junction bases: 7. The germline V gene has CDR1 SQVTM and CDR2 ANQGSEA. The sequenced template was cDNA made from the entire isolated RNA. Libraries were prepared by immunoSEQ multiplex PCR; TCRdb keeps only in-frame clonotypes and omits some of them. Of under 300,000 clones in the sample, 24% are singletons; the top ten hold about 0.012%. These data belong to a study of beta chain features in type 1 diabetes. Notes on the study in general: Shortening that was moderate but significant affected the TCRB CDR3s of Type 1 diabetes patients in all four CD4+ subsets. VDJ junctions from patients with type 1 diabetes contained fewer insertions and more deletions.

On average, the one heparinised blood draw given by each donor was around 110 mL. Staining for CD45RO/CCR7/CD25/CD127/CD95/CD27 allowed sorting of CD4+ naive, central memory, regulatory and stem cell-like memory cells. This rearrangement joins TRBV29-1 to TRBJ2-5, with TRBD2 matching 8 bases. Sequenced material: naive CD4+ T cells from blood. The clonotype was recovered from a woman in her 30s with type 1 diabetes. The CDR3 DNA reads as TGCAGCGTTCGGGGACTAGGGGGTGAGACCCAGTACTTC. As protein: CSVRGLGGETQYF.